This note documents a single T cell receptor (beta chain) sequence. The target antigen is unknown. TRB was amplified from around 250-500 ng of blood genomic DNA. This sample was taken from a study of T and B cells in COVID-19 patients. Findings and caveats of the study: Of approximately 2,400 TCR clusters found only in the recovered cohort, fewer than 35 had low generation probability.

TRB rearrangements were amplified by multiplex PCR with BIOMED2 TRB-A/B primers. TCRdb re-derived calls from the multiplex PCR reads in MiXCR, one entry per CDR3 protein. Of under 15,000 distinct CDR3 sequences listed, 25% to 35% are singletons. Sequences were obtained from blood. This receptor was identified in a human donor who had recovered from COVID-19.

The CDR3: CASSQVGAGDTQYF. CDR3 nucleotides: TGTGCCAGCAGCCAGGTCGGGGCAGGAGATACGCAGTATTTT. The chain joins TRBV11-2 to TRBJ2-3; the D call may be TRBD1 or TRBD2 (5 bases each). Per germline, CDR1 SGHAT and CDR2 FQNNGV. The CDR3 is made up of 14 amino acids. Trimming removed 5 bases from V and 5 bases from J, with 14 bases in between.